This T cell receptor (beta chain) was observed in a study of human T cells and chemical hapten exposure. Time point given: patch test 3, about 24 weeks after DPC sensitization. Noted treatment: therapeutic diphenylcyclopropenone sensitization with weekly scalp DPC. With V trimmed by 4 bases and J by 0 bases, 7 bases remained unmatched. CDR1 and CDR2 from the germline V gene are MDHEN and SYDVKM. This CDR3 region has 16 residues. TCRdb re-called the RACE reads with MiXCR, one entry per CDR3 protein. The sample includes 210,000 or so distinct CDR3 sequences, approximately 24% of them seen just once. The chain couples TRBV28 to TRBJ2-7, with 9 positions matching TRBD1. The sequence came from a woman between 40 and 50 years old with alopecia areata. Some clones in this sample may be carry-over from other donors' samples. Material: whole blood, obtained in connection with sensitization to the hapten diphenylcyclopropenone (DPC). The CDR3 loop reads CASSSPTGGSSYEQYF. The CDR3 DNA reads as TGTGCCAGCAGTTCCCCGACAGGGGGGAGCTCCTACGAGCAGTACTTC.